Presented here are 15 T cell receptor beta chains from one specimen sequenced in a study of T cell responses to AZD1222 COVID-19 vaccine (dated by TCRdb to the early 2020s). Read against the paper, the sample's time point label means: baseline before first vaccination. The library was generated by the immunoSEQ multiplex PCR assay. Sourced from immuneACCESS, this table was stored by TCRdb with only in-frame sequences that have V and J called. A share of the clones is absent; for the studies checked, an unresolved V gene accounts for under half, and the remainder has no known explanation. For this sample there are some 130,000 clones; approximately 84% appear just once. About 20% of the sample is held by the ten biggest clonotypes. The sample here was peripheral blood, taken on day 0 of AZD1222 vaccination. The receptors were sampled from an adult in good health.

The chain is built from TRBV7-3 and TRBJ2-7, with a weak D call TRBD2 (5 bases). V was shortened by 5 bases and J by 0 bases, with 8 bases between the two germline ends. The CDR3 sequence is 13 residues long. Germline CDR1 SGHTA, CDR2 FQGTGA. Here the CDR3 reads CASSVTSSYEQYF. CDR3 in DNA: TGTGCCAGCAGCGTCACTAGCTCCTACGAGCAGTACTTC.

The chain recombines TRBV7-2 with TRBJ2-2, with TRBD2 identical over 8 bases. This CDR3 has 17 residues. In germline, CDR1 is SGHTA, CDR2 FQGNSA. Losses at the gene ends were 5 bases for V and 6 bases for J; bases not matched to a gene: 14. The CDR3 reads CASSTSGGALRAGELFF. The CDR3 DNA is TGTGCCAGCAGCACAAGCGGGGGCGCTCTTAGGGCCGGGGAGCTGTTTTTT.

This clone was counted between two and nine times. V is TRBV5-1 and J is TRBJ2-6; no firm D call. The CDR3 length is 16 residues. V shed 1 base and J shed 0 bases, with 8 bases lying between them. CDR1 is SGHRS and CDR2 is YFSETQ in the germline V gene. The chain's CDR3 is CASSLFIASGANVLTF. CDR3 DNA: TGCGCCAGCAGCTTGTTTATAGCCTCTGGGGCCAACGTCCTGACTTTC.

The rearrangement links TRBV7-2 to TRBJ1-4, with D maybe TRBD1 (6 bases). Germline CDR1 and CDR2: SGHTA and FQGNSA. The V and J ends lost 2 bases and 5 bases respectively, with 12 bases between them. The CDR3 sequence is 15 residues long. CDR3 amino acids: CASSLKNDRNEKLFF. In DNA, the CDR3 is TGTGCCAGCAGCTTAAAGAATGACAGGAATGAAAAACTGTTTTTT.

This sequence joins TRBV6-5 and TRBJ2-3; 9 bases map to TRBD1. This CDR3 contains 15 residues. CDR1 is MNHEY and CDR2 is SVGAGI in the germline V gene. Unmatched junction bases numbered 9, after V lost 7 bases and J lost 4 bases. The CDR3 protein is CASKRTGERADTQYF. The CDR3 region has the DNA TGTGCCAGCAAGCGGACAGGGGAAAGAGCAGATACGCAGTATTTT.

The sample holds one count of this clone. The CDR3 DNA follows: TGCGCCAGCAGCTTGTCTCCCCAGGGCGGGGGACTTCTTTCCGAGCAGTACTTC. This translates into CASSLSPQGGGLLSEQYF. The V gene is TRBV5-1, the J gene TRBJ2-7; 7 nucleotides line up with TRBD2. Germline loops: CDR1 SGHRS, CDR2 YFSETQ. The ends lost 1 base at V and 6 bases at J; junction bases unmatched: 19. The CDR3 consists of 18 residues. Full variable domain (missing parts from reference TRBV5-1 and TRBJ2-7): KAGVTQTPRYLIKTRGQQVTLSCSPISGHRSVSWYQQTPGQGLQFLFEYFSETQRNKGNFPGRFSGRQFSNSRSEMNVSTLELGDSALYLCASSLSPQGGGLLSEQYFGPGTRLTVT.

A few counts support this clone. V is TRBV13 and J is TRBJ1-3; the D gene is possibly TRBD1 (5 bases). CDR1 and CDR2 (germline): PRHDT, FYEKMQ (reference sequence). The CDR3 loop spans 15 amino acids. Trimming left V 3 bases short and J 0 bases short, with 9 bases between. The CDR3 reads CASSLEGHSGNTIYF. CDR3 nucleotides: TGTGCCAGCAGCTTGGAGGGGCACTCTGGAAACACCATATATTTT.

This rearrangement joins TRBV10-3 to TRBJ2-1; 10 nucleotides line up with TRBD2. The germline gives CDR1 ENHRY, CDR2 SYGVKD. The V gene end was trimmed by 4 bases and the J gene end by 4 bases; junction bases not matched to a gene: 7. The CDR3 is 16 amino acids. The CDR3 coding sequence is TGTGCCATCAGTGGGTCAGGGACTAGCGCTTACAATGAGCAGTTCTTC. Residues: CAISGSGTSAYNEQFF.

This chain connects TRBV28 to TRBJ2-2; D is possibly TRBD1 (5 bases). The V and J ends lost 2 bases and 5 bases respectively, with 15 bases between them. Germline V gene data show CDR1 as MDHEN and CDR2 as SYDVKM. This CDR3 region has 16 residues. The CDR3 protein is CASSLMVTDLTGELFF. DNA for the CDR3: TGTGCCAGCAGTTTAATGGTGACAGACCTTACCGGGGAGCTGTTTTTT.

The rearrangement joins TRBV28 to TRBJ2-7, with 9 bases identical to TRBD2. In germline, CDR1 is MDHEN, CDR2 SYDVKM. The V gene end was trimmed by 2 bases and the J gene end by 7 bases; junction bases not matched to a gene: 9. This CDR3 has 15 residues. The CDR3 bases are TGTGCCAGCAGTTTACCTAGCGGGGCCCTGGGGGAGCAGTACTTC. It yields the protein CASSLPSGALGEQYF.

V usage is TRBV5-1 and J usage is TRBJ2-3; no clear D gene. The germline V gene has CDR1 SGHRS and CDR2 YFSETQ. V dropped 4 bases and J dropped 2 bases, with 17 bases sitting between them. The CDR3 has 16 residues. CDR3 in DNA: TGCGCCAGCAGCCCACCCGAGAGCGTATCCACAGATACGCAGTATTTT. It specifies CASSPPESVSTDTQYF. Filled out from reference TRBV5-1 and TRBJ2-3, the complete variable domain reads KAGVTQTPRYLIKTRGQQVTLSCSPISGHRSVSWYQQTPGQGLQFLFEYFSETQRNKGNFPGRFSGRQFSNSRSEMNVSTLELGDSALYLCASSPPESVSTDTQYFGPGTRLTVL.

The V and J genes are TRBV21-1 and TRBJ1-4. TRBV21-1 is a documented pseudogene. The CDR3 covers 16 residues. The CDR3 reads CASSLQVAREDEKLFF. Here the CDR3 DNA reads TGTGCCAGCAGCCTCCAAGTGGCCAGGGAGGACGAAAAACTGTTTTTT.

This chain connects TRBV12-3 or TRBV12-4 to TRBJ1-1; no firm D call. The CDR3 has 11 residues. Trimming took 6 bases from V and 5 from J, leaving 7 bases between them. CDR3 region: CASRPGTEAFF. CDR3 nucleotide sequence: TGTGCCAGCAGGCCGGGGACTGAAGCTTTCTTT.

V gene TRBV5-1 combines with J gene TRBJ1-4; D call uncertain. This CDR3 is built from 13 residues. CDR1 is SGHRS and CDR2 is YFSETQ in the germline V gene. Trimming left V 5 bases short and J 5 bases short, with 10 bases between. CDR3 nucleotides: TGCGCCAGCAGGATTCAGACGAATGAAAAACTGTTTTTT. Amino acids: CASRIQTNEKLFF.

This chain connects TRBV25-1 to TRBJ2-5; TRBD1 agrees at 11 bases. V lost 1 base and J lost 6; bases outside the gene matches: 4. This CDR3 comprises 15 residues. Looked up from germline, CDR1 is MGHDK and CDR2 is SYGVNS. As DNA, the CDR3 is TGTGCCAGCAGTGAATGGACAGGGGGCTCGAAGACCCAGTACTTC. Residues: CASSEWTGGSKTQYF.